This is a list of T cell receptor beta chains from one sample in a study of cytomegalovirus exposure and HLA in healthy donors. TCRdb's copy holds only in-frame clones and misses some; the assay was immunoSEQ multiplex PCR. This table has some 120,000 clones, roughly 70% appearing once. The sequencing sample was made of PBMCs. These receptors all stem from a woman younger than 45 in good health and CMV-seronegative. CDR3s include the opening cysteine and the closing phenylalanine or tryptophan. Each record gives: J gene, D gene, V gene, clone size, CDR3 DNA, CDR3 protein. The D gene is left open where the match is weak. Not all rows give a size; the values are once, few, many and, for expanded clones, a class.

j_call: TRBJ1-1; d_call: TRBD1; v_call: TRBV5-1; clone_size: .; cdr3_nt: TGCGCCAGCAGCCCGACAGGGGTGTACACTGAAGCTTTCTTT; cdr3_aa: CASSPTGVYTEAFF
j_call: TRBJ2-1; d_call: .; v_call: TRBV7-2; clone_size: .; cdr3_nt: TGTGCCAGCAGCCAAGGGGGGGGAAGGGATGAGCAGTTCTTC; cdr3_aa: CASSQGGGRDEQFF
j_call: TRBJ2-1; d_call: TRBD2; v_call: TRBV5-1; clone_size: .; cdr3_nt: TGCGCCAGCAGCTTGGCTAGCGGGTTCAATGAGCAGTTCTTC; cdr3_aa: CASSLASGFNEQFF
j_call: TRBJ1-1; d_call: TRBD1; v_call: TRBV19; clone_size: few; cdr3_nt: TGTGCCAGTACGGACAGGGAAGACACTGAAGCTTTCTTT; cdr3_aa: CASTDREDTEAFF
j_call: TRBJ1-1; d_call: .; v_call: TRBV29-1; clone_size: once; cdr3_nt: TGCAGCGTTGAGAAGAAGGGGTGTGAAGCTTTCTTT; cdr3_aa: CSVEKKGCEAFF
j_call: TRBJ1-1; d_call: .; v_call: TRBV5-1; clone_size: few; cdr3_nt: TGCGCCAGCAGCTTGGGTGAGACACAAGCTTTCTTT; cdr3_aa: CASSLGETQAFF
j_call: TRBJ2-7; d_call: .; v_call: TRBV27; clone_size: few; cdr3_nt: TGTGCCAGCAGAACACGAAATACCTACGAGCAGTACTTC; cdr3_aa: CASRTRNTYEQYF
j_call: TRBJ2-5; d_call: .; v_call: TRBV2; clone_size: .; cdr3_nt: TGTGCCAGCAAAACGGAAGAGACCCAGTACTTC; cdr3_aa: CASKTEETQYF
j_call: TRBJ1-1; d_call: .; v_call: TRBV7-9; clone_size: .; cdr3_nt: TGTGCCAGCAGCCGGAGGGGTTACAACACTGAAGCTTTCTTT; cdr3_aa: CASSRRGYNTEAFF
j_call: TRBJ2-1; d_call: .; v_call: TRBV5-4; clone_size: few; cdr3_nt: TGTGCCAGCAGCACCGGGGGGCTCTACAATGAGCAGTTCTTC; cdr3_aa: CASSTGGLYNEQFF
j_call: TRBJ1-1; d_call: .; v_call: TRBV6-5; clone_size: once; cdr3_nt: TGTGCCAGCAGTTACTCTAGGACACTGAACACTGAAGCTTTCTTT; cdr3_aa: CASSYSRTLNTEAFF
j_call: TRBJ2-5; d_call: TRBD1; v_call: TRBV18; clone_size: .; cdr3_nt: TGTGCCAGCTCACCAACGACAGGGTACCAAGAGACCCAGTACTTC; cdr3_aa: CASSPTTGYQETQYF
j_call: TRBJ1-1; d_call: TRBD1; v_call: TRBV19; clone_size: few; cdr3_nt: TGTGCCAGTATAGGGGACAGAGAAGAAGCTTTCTTT; cdr3_aa: CASIGDREEAFF
j_call: TRBJ2-7; d_call: .; v_call: TRBV6-1; clone_size: .; cdr3_nt: TGTGCCAGCAGTGAAACAGGGAGTTCCTACGAGCAGTACTTC; cdr3_aa: CASSETGSSYEQYF
j_call: TRBJ1-2; d_call: .; v_call: TRBV30; clone_size: few; cdr3_nt: TGTGCCTGGAGTGTAGATCGGGAGGGCTATGGCTACACCTTC; cdr3_aa: CAWSVDREGYGYTF
j_call: TRBJ2-7; d_call: .; v_call: TRBV12-5; clone_size: .; cdr3_nt: TGTGCTAGTGGTTTGAGCCGGGACTCGGGCTCCTACGAGCAGTACTTC; cdr3_aa: CASGLSRDSGSYEQYF
j_call: TRBJ2-7; d_call: TRBD1; v_call: TRBV7-9; clone_size: .; cdr3_nt: TGTGCCAGCAGCTTAAAAGGGACAGGGGAACAAGGGCAGTACTTC; cdr3_aa: CASSLKGTGEQGQYF
j_call: TRBJ2-1; d_call: TRBD2; v_call: TRBV6-1; clone_size: .; cdr3_nt: TGTGCCAGCAGTGAAAGGACTAGCGCAGGGAATGAGCAGTTCTTC; cdr3_aa: CASSERTSAGNEQFF
j_call: TRBJ2-6; d_call: .; v_call: TRBV5-4; clone_size: .; cdr3_nt: TGTGCCAGCAGCCCTGCCGAGGCTGGGGCCAACGTCCTGACTTTC; cdr3_aa: CASSPAEAGANVLTF
j_call: TRBJ2-7; d_call: .; v_call: TRBV27; clone_size: .; cdr3_nt: TGTGCCAGCAGTTACCAGGGTTCCCACGAGCAGTACTTC; cdr3_aa: CASSYQGSHEQYF
j_call: TRBJ2-7; d_call: .; v_call: TRBV2; clone_size: .; cdr3_nt: TGTGCCAGCAGTGTCCCTCCACAGAACGAGCAGTACTTC; cdr3_aa: CASSVPPQNEQYF
j_call: TRBJ2-1; d_call: .; v_call: TRBV2; clone_size: .; cdr3_nt: TGTGCCAGCCAAAGGGGGGGGCCAGGTGGTGAGCAGTTCTTC; cdr3_aa: CASQRGGPGGEQFF
j_call: TRBJ2-7; d_call: TRBD1; v_call: TRBV7-9; clone_size: .; cdr3_nt: TGTGCCAGCAGCGCAGGACAGGGACCCTACGAGCAGTACTTC; cdr3_aa: CASSAGQGPYEQYF
j_call: TRBJ1-5; d_call: .; v_call: TRBV27; clone_size: .; cdr3_nt: TGTGCCAGCAGCCTGACACCTAACCCTTACAATCAGCCCCAGCATTTT; cdr3_aa: CASSLTPNPYNQPQHF
j_call: TRBJ2-1; d_call: TRBD1; v_call: TRBV5-1; clone_size: few; cdr3_nt: TGCGCCAGCAGCTCCGGGACAGGGTGGGATGAGCAGTTCTTC; cdr3_aa: CASSSGTGWDEQFF
j_call: TRBJ2-5; d_call: TRBD1; v_call: TRBV2; clone_size: .; cdr3_nt: TGTGCCAGCAGTGGGGGACAGCCCCAAGAGACCCAGTACTTC; cdr3_aa: CASSGGQPQETQYF
j_call: TRBJ1-1; d_call: TRBD1; v_call: TRBV30; clone_size: .; cdr3_nt: TGTGCCTGGAGTCCCGGGACAGGGGCCTGGGGAGCTTTCTTT; cdr3_aa: CAWSPGTGAWGAFF
j_call: TRBJ1-1; d_call: .; v_call: TRBV6-6; clone_size: .; cdr3_nt: TGTGCCAGCAGTTACCAACGCGACACTGAAGCTTTCTTT; cdr3_aa: CASSYQRDTEAFF
j_call: TRBJ1-1; d_call: .; v_call: TRBV6-1; clone_size: few; cdr3_nt: TGTGCCAGCAGTGCTACAGTGAACACTGAAGCTTTCTTT; cdr3_aa: CASSATVNTEAFF
j_call: TRBJ2-3; d_call: .; v_call: TRBV10-3; clone_size: once; cdr3_nt: TGTGCCATCAGTCCTAGCGAAGAGGATACGCAGTATTTT; cdr3_aa: CAISPSEEDTQYF
j_call: TRBJ1-2; d_call: .; v_call: TRBV30; clone_size: .; cdr3_nt: TGTGCCTGGCACTCGCCCTTCAGGGCGGGCTACACCTTC; cdr3_aa: CAWHSPFRAGYTF
j_call: TRBJ1-2; d_call: TRBD1; v_call: TRBV6-1; clone_size: .; cdr3_nt: TGTGCCAGCAGTGAAGGCCAGGGGGCCTTCTATGGCTACACCTTC; cdr3_aa: CASSEGQGAFYGYTF
j_call: TRBJ2-1; d_call: .; v_call: TRBV29-1; clone_size: .; cdr3_nt: TGCAGCGTTGTGGGCGGGACTTACAATGAGCAGTTCTTC; cdr3_aa: CSVVGGTYNEQFF
j_call: TRBJ1-3; d_call: .; v_call: TRBV2; clone_size: .; cdr3_nt: TGTGCCAGCAGTGACCCGGCTCTCGGGGACACCATATATTTT; cdr3_aa: CASSDPALGDTIYF
j_call: TRBJ1-2; d_call: .; v_call: TRBV20-1; clone_size: few; cdr3_nt: TGCAGTGCTAGTGGCAACTATGGCTACACCTTC; cdr3_aa: CSASGNYGYTF
j_call: TRBJ1-2; d_call: .; v_call: TRBV29-1; clone_size: few; cdr3_nt: TGCAGCTTATCCGACAGCTATGGCTACACCTTC; cdr3_aa: CSLSDSYGYTF
j_call: TRBJ1-4; d_call: .; v_call: TRBV5-1; clone_size: .; cdr3_nt: TGCGCCAGCAGCTTAAGCGGGGTCGACAATGAAAAACTGTTTTTT; cdr3_aa: CASSLSGVDNEKLFF
j_call: TRBJ2-1; d_call: .; v_call: TRBV7-8; clone_size: .; cdr3_nt: TGTGCCAGCAGCTTAGACGAGGCGACGCTGGCCTACAATGAGCAGTTCTTC; cdr3_aa: CASSLDEATLAYNEQFF
j_call: TRBJ1-1; d_call: .; v_call: TRBV30; clone_size: .; cdr3_nt: TGTGCCTGGAGTATTAACAGGAATACTGAAGCTTTCTTT; cdr3_aa: CAWSINRNTEAFF
j_call: TRBJ1-4; d_call: .; v_call: TRBV25-1; clone_size: few; cdr3_nt: TGTGCCAGCAGTGAAAATTGGGGAGGTAGGGACGAAAAACTGTTTTTT; cdr3_aa: CASSENWGGRDEKLFF
j_call: TRBJ1-2; d_call: .; v_call: TRBV29-1; clone_size: .; cdr3_nt: TGCAGCGTCGCACAGGGCAGTGGGGGCTATGGCTACACCTTC; cdr3_aa: CSVAQGSGGYGYTF
j_call: TRBJ2-7; d_call: .; v_call: TRBV4-3; clone_size: once; cdr3_nt: TGCGCCAGCAGCCAGGGCCCAAAGATCTACGAGCAGTACTTC; cdr3_aa: CASSQGPKIYEQYF
j_call: TRBJ2-7; d_call: .; v_call: TRBV18; clone_size: .; cdr3_nt: TGTGCCAGCTCACCCTATACCCTAGTTACCTACGAGCAGTACTTC; cdr3_aa: CASSPYTLVTYEQYF
j_call: TRBJ2-7; d_call: .; v_call: TRBV5-1; clone_size: .; cdr3_nt: TGCGCCAGCCGGTTGGACCCGGGGGACCTCGTCGAGCAGTACTTC; cdr3_aa: CASRLDPGDLVEQYF
j_call: TRBJ1-2; d_call: .; v_call: TRBV15; clone_size: .; cdr3_nt: TGTGCCACCAGCAGGGACTTCGGGGTTTCTAACTATGGCTACACCTTC; cdr3_aa: CATSRDFGVSNYGYTF
j_call: TRBJ2-7; d_call: TRBD1; v_call: TRBV2; clone_size: .; cdr3_nt: TGTGCCAGCGGGACAGGGATTTCCTACGAGCAGTACTTC; cdr3_aa: CASGTGISYEQYF
j_call: TRBJ1-6; d_call: .; v_call: TRBV7-9; clone_size: .; cdr3_nt: TGTGCCAGCAGCCAAAATTCACCCCTCCACTTT; cdr3_aa: CASSQNSPLHF
j_call: TRBJ2-7; d_call: TRBD2; v_call: TRBV7-9; clone_size: few; cdr3_nt: TGTGCCAGCAGCTTCCCACTAGCGGGAGCGTACGAGCAGTACTTC; cdr3_aa: CASSFPLAGAYEQYF
j_call: TRBJ1-1; d_call: TRBD1; v_call: TRBV6-1; clone_size: .; cdr3_nt: TGTGCCAGCAGTGAACAGGGGGAGACTGAAGCTTTCTTT; cdr3_aa: CASSEQGETEAFF
j_call: TRBJ1-2; d_call: TRBD1; v_call: TRBV4-2; clone_size: .; cdr3_nt: TGTGCCAGCAGCTTACATGACAGGGATGGTGATGGCTACACCTTC; cdr3_aa: CASSLHDRDGDGYTF
j_call: TRBJ1-6; d_call: TRBD1; v_call: TRBV9; clone_size: .; cdr3_nt: TGTGCCAGCAGCCCGGGACAGGGGAGAGGGGTAGGTTCACCCCTCCACTTT; cdr3_aa: CASSPGQGRGVGSPLHF
j_call: TRBJ1-2; d_call: .; v_call: TRBV4-1; clone_size: .; cdr3_nt: TGCGCCAGCAGCCAAGACCTCAGAAACTATGGCTACACCTTC; cdr3_aa: CASSQDLRNYGYTF
j_call: TRBJ1-2; d_call: .; v_call: TRBV6-5; clone_size: .; cdr3_nt: TGTGCCAGCAGTTACCAGTTCTCGGGGGACTATGGCTACACCTTC; cdr3_aa: CASSYQFSGDYGYTF
j_call: TRBJ1-2; d_call: TRBD1; v_call: TRBV6-5; clone_size: .; cdr3_nt: TGTGCCAGCAGTTTACAGGGGAGGTTCTACACCTTC; cdr3_aa: CASSLQGRFYTF
j_call: TRBJ1-2; d_call: .; v_call: TRBV4-3; clone_size: .; cdr3_nt: TGCGCCAGCAGCCAAGAATTTGGCAGTAACTATGGCTACACCTTC; cdr3_aa: CASSQEFGSNYGYTF
j_call: TRBJ2-2; d_call: .; v_call: TRBV29-1; clone_size: few; cdr3_nt: TGCAGCGTTGAAGAAGGTTCAGCGGGGGAGCTGTTTTTT; cdr3_aa: CSVEEGSAGELFF
j_call: TRBJ2-5; d_call: .; v_call: TRBV7-6; clone_size: .; cdr3_nt: TGTGCCAGCAGCCCACAGGGTAACCAAGAGACCCAGTACTTC; cdr3_aa: CASSPQGNQETQYF